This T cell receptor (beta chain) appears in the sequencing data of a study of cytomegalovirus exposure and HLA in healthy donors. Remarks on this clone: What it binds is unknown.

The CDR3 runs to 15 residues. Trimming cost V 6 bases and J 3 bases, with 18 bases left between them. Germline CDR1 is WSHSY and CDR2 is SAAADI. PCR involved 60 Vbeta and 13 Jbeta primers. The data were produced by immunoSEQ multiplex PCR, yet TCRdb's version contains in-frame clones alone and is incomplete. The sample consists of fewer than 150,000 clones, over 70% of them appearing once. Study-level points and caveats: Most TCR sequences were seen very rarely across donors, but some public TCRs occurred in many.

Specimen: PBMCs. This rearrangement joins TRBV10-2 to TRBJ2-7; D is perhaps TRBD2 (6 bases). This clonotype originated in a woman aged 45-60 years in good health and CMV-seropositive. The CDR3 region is CASSPGMGGGYEQYF. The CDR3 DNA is TGCGCCAGCAGCCCCGGGATGGGGGGAGGCTACGAGCAGTACTTC.